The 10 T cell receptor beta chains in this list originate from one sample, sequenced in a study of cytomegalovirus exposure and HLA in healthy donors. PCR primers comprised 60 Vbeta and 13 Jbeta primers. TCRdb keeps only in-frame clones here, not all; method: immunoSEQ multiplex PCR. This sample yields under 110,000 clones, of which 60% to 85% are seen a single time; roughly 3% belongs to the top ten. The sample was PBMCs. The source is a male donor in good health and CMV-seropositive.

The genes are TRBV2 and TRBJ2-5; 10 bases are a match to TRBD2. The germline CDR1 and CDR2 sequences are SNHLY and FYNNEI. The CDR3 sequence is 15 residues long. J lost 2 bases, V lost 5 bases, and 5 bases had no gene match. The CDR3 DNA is TGTGCCAGCAGTCTAGCGGGGGCAGAACAAGAGACCCAGTACTTC. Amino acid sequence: CASSLAGAEQETQYF.

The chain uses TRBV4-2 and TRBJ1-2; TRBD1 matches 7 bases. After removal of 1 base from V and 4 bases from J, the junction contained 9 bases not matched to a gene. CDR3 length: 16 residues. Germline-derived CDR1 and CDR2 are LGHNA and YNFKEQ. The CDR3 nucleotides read TGTGCCAGCAGCCAAGGCACCGGGACAGATTTCTATGGCTACACCTTC. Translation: CASSQGTGTDFYGYTF.

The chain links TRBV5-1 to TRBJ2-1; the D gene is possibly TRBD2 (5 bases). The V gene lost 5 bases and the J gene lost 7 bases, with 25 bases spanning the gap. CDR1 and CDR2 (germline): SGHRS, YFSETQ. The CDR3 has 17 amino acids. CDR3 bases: TGCGCCAGCAGACATAATCTAGGTCCGAAACGGGGAAATGAGCAGTTCTTC. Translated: CASRHNLGPKRGNEQFF.

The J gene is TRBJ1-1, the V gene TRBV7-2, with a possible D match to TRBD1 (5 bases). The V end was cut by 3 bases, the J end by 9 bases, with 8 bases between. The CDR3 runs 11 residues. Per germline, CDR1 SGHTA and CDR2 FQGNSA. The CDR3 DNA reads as TGTGCCAGCAGCTTGCCAGGGAAAGCTTTCTTT. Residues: CASSLPGKAFF.

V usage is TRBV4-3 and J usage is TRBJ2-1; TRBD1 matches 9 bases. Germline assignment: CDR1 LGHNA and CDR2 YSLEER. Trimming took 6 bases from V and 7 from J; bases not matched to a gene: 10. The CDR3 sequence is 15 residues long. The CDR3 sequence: CASSKPGQGTNEQFF. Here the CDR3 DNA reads TGCGCCAGCAGTAAACCGGGACAGGGTACGAATGAGCAGTTCTTC.

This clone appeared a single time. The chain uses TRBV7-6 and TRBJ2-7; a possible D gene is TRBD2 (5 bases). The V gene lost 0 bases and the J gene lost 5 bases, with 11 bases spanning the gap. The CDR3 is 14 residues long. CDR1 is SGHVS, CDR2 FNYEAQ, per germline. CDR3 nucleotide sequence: TGTGCCAGCAGCTTAGCGGGAGTTGTCAACGAGCAGTACTTC. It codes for CASSLAGVVNEQYF.

The CDR3 nucleotides read TGTGCCAGCAACCTAGGCGGGCGGAACACTGAAGCTTTCTTT. Its protein is CASNLGGRNTEAFF. The chain recombines TRBV6-5 with TRBJ1-1; no clear D gene. With 7 bases removed from V and 1 base from J, the gap between germline ends came to 13 bases. Germline CDR1 MNHEY, CDR2 SVGAGI. This CDR3 spans 14 amino acids.

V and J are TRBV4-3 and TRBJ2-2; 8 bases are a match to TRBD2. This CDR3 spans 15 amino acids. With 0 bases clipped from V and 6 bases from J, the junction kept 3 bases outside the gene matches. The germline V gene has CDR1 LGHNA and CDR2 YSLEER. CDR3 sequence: CASSQDSGGAGELFF. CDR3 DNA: TGCGCCAGCAGCCAAGATTCGGGGGGGGCCGGGGAGCTGTTTTTT.

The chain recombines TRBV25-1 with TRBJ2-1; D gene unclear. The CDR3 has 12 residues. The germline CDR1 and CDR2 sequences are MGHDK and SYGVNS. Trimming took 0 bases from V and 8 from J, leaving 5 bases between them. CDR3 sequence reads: CASSEYLYEQFF. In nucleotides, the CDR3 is TGTGCCAGCAGTGAATACTTGTATGAGCAGTTCTTC.

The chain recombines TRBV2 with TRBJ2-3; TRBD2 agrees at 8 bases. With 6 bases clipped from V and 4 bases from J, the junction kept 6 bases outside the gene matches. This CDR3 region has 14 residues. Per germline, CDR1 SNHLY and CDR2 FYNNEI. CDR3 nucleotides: TGTGCCAGCAGCTCCGGACTAGCTCCAGATACGCAGTATTTT. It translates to CASSSGLAPDTQYF.